Below, 9 T cell receptor beta chains from the same sample are listed, as sequenced in a study of monozygotic twins with inflammatory bowel disease (dated by TCRdb to about 2019). The method was 5' RACE. The sequencing machine was an Illumina HiSeq 2500. TCRdb reprocessed the reads; each CDR3 protein sequence makes one entry, and DNA is unavailable. The sample table includes 350,000 to 500,000 distinct CDR3 sequences. 2.4% of the sample is in the top ten clones. The sample consisted of blood. The receptors come from a human donor with ulcerative colitis or Crohn's disease, or a healthy co-twin of an affected twin (not recorded which).

The genes are TRBV7-2 and TRBJ2-1. This CDR3 comprises 15 residues. Germline V gene data show CDR1 as SGHTA and CDR2 as FQGNSA. This chain's CDR3 is CASNIAGISYNEQFF.

The genes are TRBV2 and TRBJ2-5; without DNA, the TCRdb call of TRBD2 cannot be checked. This CDR3 is 16 amino acids long. Germline V lookup: CDR1 SNHLY, CDR2 FYNNEI. Here the CDR3 reads CASSEAPGLKQETQYF.

This sequence joins TRBV5-6 and TRBJ1-5; there is no DNA to check the TCRdb D call of TRBD1. Germline assignment: CDR1 SGHDT and CDR2 YYEEEE. The CDR3 extends over 15 amino acids. The CDR3 loop is CASSLTAGGNQPQHF.

The J gene is TRBJ2-2, the V gene TRBV6-2 or TRBV6-3; as DNA is missing, the TRBD2 call by TCRdb cannot be tested. The CDR3 covers 14 residues. Per the germline V gene, CDR1 is MNHEY and CDR2 is SVGEGT. CDR3 amino acids: CASRRPPNTGELFF.

The chain has TRBV7-9 and TRBJ2-5; TCRdb reports TRBD1, a call that lacks DNA to check it against. Germline lookup yields CDR1 SEHNR and CDR2 FQNEAQ (reference sequence). The CDR3 is made up of 14 amino acids. The CDR3: CASNREGARETQYF.

This chain uses TRBV12-3 or TRBV12-4 with TRBJ1-1; as DNA is missing, the TRBD1 call by TCRdb cannot be tested. There are 17 residues in the CDR3. The CDR3 spells CASIRIRDRGPDTEAFF.

The chain carries TRBV7-6 and TRBJ2-3; TCRdb designates TRBD1, a call that cannot be tested without DNA. From germline, CDR1 is SGHVS and CDR2 FNYEAQ. The CDR3 runs 16 residues. The CDR3 protein is CASSLGTGANTDTQYF.

The V and J genes are TRBV6-5 and TRBJ2-3; as DNA is missing, the TRBD1 call by TCRdb cannot be tested. Germline CDR1 MNHEY, CDR2 SVGAGI. This CDR3 comprises 15 residues. The CDR3 loop reads CASSSRDGSPDTQYF.

The chain joins TRBV27 to TRBJ1-5. The CDR3 spans 14 residues. Germline values: CDR1 MNHEY, CDR2 SMNVEV (reference sequence). The CDR3 sequence is CASSASWRRLPQHF.